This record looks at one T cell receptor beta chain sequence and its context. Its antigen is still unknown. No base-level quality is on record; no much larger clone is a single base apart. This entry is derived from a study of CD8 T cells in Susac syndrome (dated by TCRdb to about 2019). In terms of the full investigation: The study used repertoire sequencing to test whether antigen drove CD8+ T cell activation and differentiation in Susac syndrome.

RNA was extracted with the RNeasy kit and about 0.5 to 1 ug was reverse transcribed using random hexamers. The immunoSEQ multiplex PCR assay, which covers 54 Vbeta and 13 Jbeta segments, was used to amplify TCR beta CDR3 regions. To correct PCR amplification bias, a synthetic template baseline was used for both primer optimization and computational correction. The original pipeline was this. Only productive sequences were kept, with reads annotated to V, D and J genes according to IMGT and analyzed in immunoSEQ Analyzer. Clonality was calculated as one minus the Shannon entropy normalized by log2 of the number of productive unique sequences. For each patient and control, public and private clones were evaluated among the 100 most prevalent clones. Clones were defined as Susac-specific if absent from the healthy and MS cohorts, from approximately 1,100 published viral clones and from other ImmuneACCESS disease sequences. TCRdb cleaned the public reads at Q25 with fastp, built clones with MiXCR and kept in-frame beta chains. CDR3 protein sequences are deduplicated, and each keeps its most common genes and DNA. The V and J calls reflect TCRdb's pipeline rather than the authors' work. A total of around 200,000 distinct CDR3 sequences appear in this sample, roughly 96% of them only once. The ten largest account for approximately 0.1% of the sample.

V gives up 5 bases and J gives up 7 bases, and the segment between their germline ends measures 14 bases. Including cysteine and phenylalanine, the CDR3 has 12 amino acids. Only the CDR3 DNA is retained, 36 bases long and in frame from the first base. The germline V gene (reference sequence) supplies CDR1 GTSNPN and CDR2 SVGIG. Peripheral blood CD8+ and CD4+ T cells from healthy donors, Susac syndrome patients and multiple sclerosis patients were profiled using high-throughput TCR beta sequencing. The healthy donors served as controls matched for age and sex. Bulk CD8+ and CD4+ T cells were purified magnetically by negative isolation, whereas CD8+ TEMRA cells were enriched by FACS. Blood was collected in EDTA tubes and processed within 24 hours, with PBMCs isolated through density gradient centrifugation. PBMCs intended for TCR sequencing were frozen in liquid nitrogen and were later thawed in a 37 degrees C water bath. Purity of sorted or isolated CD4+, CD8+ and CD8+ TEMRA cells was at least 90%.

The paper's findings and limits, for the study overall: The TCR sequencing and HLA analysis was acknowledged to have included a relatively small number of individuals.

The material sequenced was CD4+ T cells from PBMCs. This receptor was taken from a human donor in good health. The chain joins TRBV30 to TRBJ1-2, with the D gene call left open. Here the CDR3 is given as CAWHHRMAGYTF. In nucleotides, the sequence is TGTGCCTGGCACCATCGAATGGCTGGCTACACCTTC.